This T cell receptor beta chain was retrieved from a study of cytomegalovirus exposure and HLA in healthy donors. Study-level points and caveats: Later analysis identified several of the most significant clusters that appeared linked to common viral pathogens. Reportedly, diagnosis of cytomegalovirus status by the classifier showed high specificity and sensitivity. V- and J-gene trimming in TCR beta was tied to a missense DCLRE1C variant by an analysis performed later. Fewer N-insertions than the approximately 700-donor mean were reportedly shown by an Asian-associated ancestry cluster in a later analysis.

The CDR3 runs to 14 residues. Germline-derived CDR1 and CDR2 are SEHNR and FQNEAQ (reference sequence). Use of 60 Vbeta and 13 Jbeta primers characterized the PCR. Some clones are missing from TCRdb's copy, which holds only in-frame ones; the method was immunoSEQ multiplex PCR. Here the sample spans roughly 93,000 clones, 76% being singletons. About this clone: The target antigen is unknown. At one of its ends the junction is not consistent with the germline gene, which may arise from a read error.

This TCR came from a man aged 40-49 years in good health and CMV-seronegative. Sequencing was performed on PBMCs. The gene calls are TRBV7-9 and TRBJ1-1; D unresolved. The CDR3 sequence: CSSSLAGWRTEAFF. DNA for the CDR3: TGTTCCAGCAGCTTAGCCGGGTGGAGGACTGAAGCTTTCTTT.